The 10 T cell receptor beta chains reported below all come from one sample, sequenced in a study of spatial heterogeneity in lung cancer. Study-wide points: Tumors with more nonsynonymous mutations had more expanded intratumoral alpha and beta TCRs.

TCRdb itself ran the 5' RACE reads through MiXCR, one entry per CDR3 protein. Its clone listing holds 70 to 90 distinct CDR3 sequences. For these receptors, no antigen is known. Documented time point: sample taken at primary tumor resection. This material consisted of lung tumor tissue, taken at surgery. The origin of the receptors is a female donor with early-stage non-small cell lung cancer.

As to this clonotype: The library was prepared for alpha chains; this beta chain is a stray read, so its frequency means little. This chain connects TRBV12-3 or TRBV12-4 to TRBJ2-7; 8 bases map to TRBD1. This CDR3 has 15 amino acids. V shed 5 bases, J shed 2 bases, and the junction held 8 bases outside the gene matches. The CDR3 spells CASSPQGAITYEQYF. CDR3 coding DNA: TGTGCCAGCAGTCCTCAGGGGGCGATAACCTACGAGCAGTACTTC.

This clonotype was counted a single time. Because the library targeted alpha chains, this beta chain is an off-target read whose size means little. J is TRBJ2-3 and V is TRBV29-1; 12 bases agree with TRBD1. This CDR3 comprises 14 residues. V shed 8 bases and J 1 base; nucleotides not matched to a gene: 4. CDR1 and CDR2 from the germline V gene are SQVTM and ANQGSEA. Written as DNA, the CDR3 is TGCAGCTCCCGGGACAGGGGGCGCACAGATACGCAGTATTTT. It encodes CSSRDRGRTDTQYF.

This clonotype was seen a few times. Little can be read into the size of this beta chain, an off-target read in a library designed for alpha chains. J is TRBJ2-7 and V is TRBV10-3; TRBD2 matches 13 bases. With 5 bases clipped from V and 4 bases from J, the junction kept 5 bases outside the gene matches. This CDR3 is built from 15 residues. Looked up from germline, CDR1 is ENHRY and CDR2 is SYGVKD. In DNA, the CDR3 is TGTGCCATCAGTCAAGGACTAGCGGGGGAATACGAGCAGTACTTC. The encoded protein is CAISQGLAGEYEQYF.

This clonotype rates as large. This beta chain is a stray read from a library made for alpha chains; its abundance is not meaningful. The rearrangement uses TRBV6-2 or TRBV6-3 and TRBJ2-1; 9 bases agree with TRBD1. Germline V gives CDR1 MNHEY, CDR2 SVGEGT. Unmatched junction bases numbered 9, after V lost 6 bases and J lost 3 bases. The CDR3 has 16 amino acids. The CDR3 is CASSLEDRGIYNEQFF. CDR3 DNA: TGTGCCAGCAGCTTAGAGGACAGGGGCATCTACAATGAGCAGTTCTTC.

To note about this clonotype: The junction does not match germline at one end; this may be a read error. This beta chain is an off-target read within a library intended for alpha chains, so its frequency means little. The CDR3 reads CASSSAGTGGRNEQFF. CDR3 nucleotide sequence: TGTGCCAGCAGTTCCGCCGGGACAGGGGGCAGGAATGAGCAGTTTTTC. This chain uses TRBV6-2 or TRBV6-3 with TRBJ2-1, with 12 bases lining up with TRBD1. Germline CDR1 MNHEY, CDR2 SVGEGT. The CDR3 extends over 16 amino acids.

This clonotype is hyperexpanded within its sample. This beta chain came through as a stray read in a library set up for alpha chains, and its size says little. The chain uses TRBV29-1 and TRBJ1-6; D is unresolved. CDR3 length: 12 residues. The germline CDR1 and CDR2 sequences are SQVTM and ANQGSEA. The CDR3 is CWSSSYNSPLHF. CDR3 bases: TGCTGGTCCAGCTCCTATAATTCACCCCTCCACTTT.

This clonotype has a handful of counts. This beta chain is an unintended read in a library built for alpha chains; its size means little. The rearrangement joins TRBV18 to TRBJ2-5; D is perhaps TRBD2 (5 bases). CDR1 is KGHSH and CDR2 is LQKENI in the germline V gene. With 6 bases removed from V and 2 bases from J, the gap between germline ends came to 10 bases. The length of the CDR3 is 13 residues. The CDR3 spells CASSLGLQETQYF. As DNA, the CDR3 is TGTGCCAGCTCCCTCGGACTGCAAGAGACCCAGTACTTC.

This clonotype was detected only a few times. Because this beta chain is a stray read in a library intended to capture alpha chains, its abundance should not be given much weight. The chain employs TRBV7-2 and TRBJ1-5; D remains ambiguous. This CDR3 contains 15 residues. CDR1 SGHTA and CDR2 FQGNSA come from the germline V gene. The V end was cut by 5 bases, the J end by 0 bases, with 11 bases between. CDR3 loop: CASSPSPNSNQPQHF. The DNA of the CDR3 is TGTGCCAGCAGCCCCTCCCCAAATAGCAATCAGCCCCAGCATTTT. The whole variable domain, filled in from reference TRBV7-2 and TRBJ1-5, reads GAGVSQSPSNKVTEKGKDVELRCDPISGHTALYWYRQSLGQGLEFLIYFQGNSAPDKSGLPSDRFSAERTGGSVSTLTIQRTQQEDSAVYLCASSPSPNSNQPQHFGDGTRLSIL.

In this sample, this clonotype turned up a few times. With the library built for alpha chains, this beta chain is off target and its frequency is not meaningful. The chain joins TRBV27 to TRBJ2-3; 8 bases align to TRBD2. The CDR3 is 16 residues long. V trimming: 3 bases; J trimming: 2 bases; junction bases outside the gene matches: 7. Germline V gene data show CDR1 as MNHEY and CDR2 as SMNVEV (reference sequence). CDR3 residues: CASSLIAGYLTDTQYF. CDR3 DNA sequence: TGTGCCAGCAGTTTGATAGCGGGGTACCTCACAGATACGCAGTATTTT.

As concerns this clonotype: Because the library targeted alpha chains, this beta chain is an off-target read whose size means little. This chain uses TRBV5-4 with TRBJ1-1; 7 bases fit TRBD1. Germline CDR1 and CDR2: SGHNT and YYREEE (reference sequence). This CDR3 spans 15 amino acids. V shed 4 bases, J shed 0 bases, and the junction held 6 bases outside the gene matches. The CDR3 DNA reads TGTGCCAGCAGCGCCGGGACAGTTCTGAACACTGAAGCTTTCTTT. Its protein is CASSAGTVLNTEAFF.